The 20 T cell receptor beta chains reported below all come from one sample, sequenced in a study of blood T cells in healthy people across ages. Sample-barcoded 5' priming and a J-beta primer mix drove a second PCR of roughly 7 to 11 cycles. TCRdb ran MiXCR on the 5' RACE reads and lists one entry per CDR3 protein. In the table there are about 1 million distinct CDR3 sequences, under 55% of which are singletons. The sequencing input was blood. These receptors all stem from an older woman in good health.

This chain joins TRBV4-2 and TRBJ2-5; 11 bases match TRBD2. The CDR3 extends over 16 amino acids. Germline assignment: CDR1 LGHNA and CDR2 YNFKEQ. J lost 5 bases, V lost 0 bases, and 5 bases had no gene match. CDR3 amino acids: CASSQETSGMRETQYF. The CDR3 nucleotides read TGTGCCAGCAGCCAAGAGACTAGCGGGATGAGGGAGACCCAGTACTTC.

This chain uses TRBV7-2 with TRBJ1-2; 9 bases are shared with TRBD1. This CDR3 spans 14 amino acids. The junction had 5 bases not matched to a gene; V was cut back by 5 bases and J by 4 bases. Per the germline V gene, CDR1 is SGHTA and CDR2 is FQGNSA. The CDR3 DNA reads as TGTGCCAGCAGCCAAGAACAGGGGGCCTATGGCTACACCTTC. Translation gives CASSQEQGAYGYTF.

J is TRBJ2-5 and V is TRBV9; 13 bases align to TRBD2. Germline assignment: CDR1 SGDLS and CDR2 YYNGEE. V shed 0 bases, J shed 11 bases, and the junction held 13 bases outside the gene matches. CDR3 length: 17 residues. The CDR3 protein is CASSVGTSGSLTGEQYF. CDR3 in DNA: TGTGCCAGCAGCGTAGGGACTAGCGGGAGTCTGACGGGTGAGCAGTACTTC.

This chain uses TRBV20-1 with TRBJ2-5; 7 bases align to TRBD2. The CDR3 spans 16 residues. Germline V gene lookup returns CDR1 DFQATT and CDR2 SNEGSKA (reference sequence). Trimming cost V 5 bases and J 1 base; bases outside gene matches: 13. CDR3 loop: CSAPSVSGETQETQYF. The CDR3 DNA reads as TGCAGTGCTCCCTCTGTGAGCGGGGAAACCCAAGAGACCCAGTACTTC.

The chain combines TRBV28 with TRBJ2-4; D may be TRBD1 or TRBD2 (5 bases each). CDR1 and CDR2 (germline): MDHEN, SYDVKM. The CDR3 totals 15 residues. Trimming pared 6 bases from V and 2 bases from J, leaving 14 bases between. The CDR3 is CASREGSSSKNIQYF. For the CDR3, the DNA is TGTGCCAGCAGAGAGGGGTCATCTTCCAAAAACATTCAGTACTTC.

V and J are TRBV11-2 and TRBJ2-1; 7 bases map to TRBD2. Germline V CDR1 and CDR2: SGHAT, FQNNGV. This CDR3 has 16 amino acids. The trim removed 3 bases at V and 4 bases at J, leaving 9 bases unmatched. CDR3 in amino acids: CASSFGPSGTYNEQFF. For the CDR3, the DNA is TGTGCCAGCAGCTTTGGTCCTAGCGGAACGTACAATGAGCAGTTCTTC. Supplemented by reference TRBV11-2 and TRBJ2-1, the full variable domain reads EAGVAQSPRYKIIEKRQSVAFWCNPISGHATLYWYQQILGQGPKLLIQFQNNGVVDDSQLPKDRFSAERLKGVDSTLKIQPAKLEDSAVYLCASSFGPSGTYNEQFFGPGTRLTVL.

This clonotype occurred once. The V gene is TRBV6-2 or TRBV6-3, the J gene TRBJ2-1, with 9 nucleotides matching TRBD2. The CDR3 sequence is 15 residues long. Germline loops: CDR1 MNHEY, CDR2 SVGEGT. The J segment lost 7 bases and the V segment lost 7 bases, leaving 11 bases of the junction unmatched. The CDR3 region is CASNRGASGTNEQFF. For the CDR3, the DNA is TGTGCCAGCAACCGAGGGGCTAGCGGGACTAATGAGCAGTTCTTC.

The chain employs TRBV12-3 or TRBV12-4 and TRBJ2-5, with D hard to call. The CDR3 consists of 14 residues. V gave up 3 bases and J gave up 4 bases, with 12 bases separating them. As DNA, the CDR3 is TGTGCCAGCAGTTTGAGGTCCCTCCCAGAGACCCAGTACTTC. It translates to CASSLRSLPETQYF.

The sample holds one count of this clonotype. This chain links TRBV20-1 with TRBJ1-2; 7 nucleotides agree with TRBD1. The CDR3 is made up of 13 amino acids. Looked up from germline, CDR1 is DFQATT and CDR2 is SNEGSKA (reference sequence). V lost 6 bases to trimming and J lost 6 bases; unmatched junction nucleotides: 10. In nucleotides, the CDR3 is TGCAGTGCGGGGGGGACAGTTTTGAATGGCTACACCTTC. It encodes CSAGGTVLNGYTF.

This chain joins TRBV5-1 and TRBJ2-7, with 10 bases identical to TRBD2. This CDR3 has 17 amino acids. Germline V gene sequence: CDR1 SGHRS, CDR2 YFSETQ. With 0 bases clipped from V and 0 bases from J, the junction kept 6 bases outside the gene matches. In nucleotides, the CDR3 is TGCGCCAGCAGCTTGGTCGCTAGCGGGAGCCTCTCCTACGAGCAGTACTTC. Translated, it gives CASSLVASGSLSYEQYF.

This clonotype was recorded once. The chain joins TRBV4-2 to TRBJ1-1; D gene unclear. The V gene's germline CDR1 is LGHNA and CDR2 YNFKEQ. The ends were cut back, 0 bases at V and 5 bases at J, with 10 bases in the middle. The CDR3 is 14 residues long. CDR3 DNA sequence: TGTGCCAGCAGCCAAGACCGTTTTAGAACTGAAGCTTTCTTT. It is translated as CASSQDRFRTEAFF.

This chain links TRBV6-2 or TRBV6-3 with TRBJ1-5; D remains unclear. The CDR3 runs 14 residues. Per germline, CDR1 MNHEY and CDR2 SVGEGT. V lost 3 bases and J 6 bases, leaving 12 bases between the germline ends. This chain's CDR3 is CASSYNTGFQPQHF. The CDR3 DNA sequence: TGTGCCAGCAGTTATAACACGGGATTTCAGCCCCAGCATTTT.

The CDR3 reads CSVEDLGSNEQFF. The CDR3 bases are TGCAGCGTTGAAGATTTGGGGTCGAATGAGCAGTTCTTC. The rearrangement links TRBV29-1 to TRBJ2-1; D is unresolved. The CDR3 has 13 residues. Per the germline V gene, CDR1 is SQVTM and CDR2 is ANQGSEA. V lost 0 bases, J lost 7 bases, and 10 bases lay in between.

In the case of this clonotype: Sequence at one end of the junction differs from germline and may be a read error. The DNA for the CDR3 is TGTGCCAGCAGCGTAGTGGGACCGGATGGCTACACCTTT. Its translation is CASSVVGPDGYTF. The chain employs TRBV9 and TRBJ1-2; possibly TRBD1 for D (5 bases). The CDR3 is 13 amino acids. Germline CDR1 SGDLS, CDR2 YYNGEE.

This clonotype has more than one count but fewer than ten. The V gene is TRBV6-1, the J gene TRBJ2-1; possible D gene TRBD2, 6 bases. Germline-derived CDR1 and CDR2 are MNHNS and SASEGT. CDR3 length equals 12 residues. V lost 10 bases to trimming and J lost 9 bases, with 16 bases between them. The CDR3 sequence: CATRVEGGEQFF. CDR3 DNA sequence: TGTGCCACCCGTGTGGAGGGCGGTGAGCAGTTCTTC.

In its sample, this clonotype was seen a few times. The chain combines TRBV7-9 with TRBJ1-1, with 9 bases matching TRBD1. Per germline, CDR1 SEHNR and CDR2 FQNEAQ (reference sequence). J was trimmed by 4 bases and V by 1 base; bases with no gene match: 10. This CDR3 comprises 17 residues. The CDR3 coding sequence is TGTGCCAGCAGCTTAGGGGAGATCGTGACAGGGGGCACTGAAGCTTTCTTT. Translation gives CASSLGEIVTGGTEAFF.

CDR3 nucleotide sequence: TGTGCCAGCAGCCAAGACCACTTGACACTACCTTATTGGACCCAGTACTTC. Its translation: CASSQDHLTLPYWTQYF. The chain uses TRBV3-1 and TRBJ2-5; no clear D gene. Germline V gene sequence: CDR1 LGHDT, CDR2 YNNKEL (reference sequence). The CDR3 is 17 amino acids. Trimming took off 0 bases at V and 7 bases at J, with 21 bases between the two ends.

Turning to this clonotype: One junction end does not reproduce the germline sequence, and a read error may be involved. J is TRBJ2-7 and V is TRBV29-1; tentatively, D is TRBD1 (5 bases). The germline CDR1 and CDR2 sequences are SQVTM and ANQGSEA. The CDR3 runs 12 residues. The CDR3 bases are TGCAGCGTCGAAGGGGAAACCTACGAGCAGTACTTC. Translation gives CSVEGETYEQYF.

The chain employs TRBV29-1 and TRBJ1-3; 7 bases align to TRBD1. Germline V gene sequence: CDR1 SQVTM, CDR2 ANQGSEA. The CDR3 runs to 13 residues. V shed 6 bases, J shed 8 bases, and the junction held 10 bases outside the gene matches. CDR3: CSVGGGLGDTIYF. CDR3 nucleotide sequence: TGCAGCGTCGGAGGGGGCCTCGGGGACACCATATATTTT.

Worth noting for this clonotype: The junction and the germline gene differ at one end; a read error may be behind it. The gene calls are TRBV6-2 or TRBV6-3 and TRBJ2-3; tentatively, D is TRBD2 (5 bases). The CDR3 length is 14 residues. Looked up from germline, CDR1 is MNHEY and CDR2 is SVGEGT. CDR3 nucleotide sequence: TGTGCCGGCAGTAAAGAGGGCCGGACAGATACGCAGTATTTT. Protein sequence: CAGSKEGRTDTQYF.